The rows below give T cell receptor beta chains drawn from one sample of a study of CD8+ T cells in alopecia areata. Generated by immunoSEQ multiplex PCR, the TCRdb table keeps only in-frame clones and is missing some. The sample shows roughly 150,000 clones, around 54% of them seen only once. The sequenced sample was CD4+ T cells sorted from blood. These receptors were obtained from a human donor in good health. CDR3s include the opening cysteine and the closing phenylalanine or tryptophan. The D gene is left open where the match is weak. Some rows mark clone size as missing; the rest say once, few, many or name a class of expanded clone.

CDR3: CASSYSRSSKLFF
DNA: TGTGCCAGCAGTTACTCGCGGAGCTCAAAGCTGTTTTTT
V: TRBV6-5
D: NA
J: TRBJ2-2
size: once

CDR3: CSVLGAQGKTGELFF
DNA: TGCAGCGTTCTTGGTGCACAGGGAAAAACCGGGGAGCTGTTTTTT
V: TRBV29-1
D: NA
J: TRBJ2-2
size: NA

CDR3: CASSQPGQGDYEQYF
DNA: TGTGCCAGCTCACAACCGGGACAGGGAGATTACGAGCAGTACTTC
V: TRBV18
D: TRBD1
J: TRBJ2-7
size: NA

CDR3: CASSLAESYEQFF
DNA: TGCGCCAGCAGCTTGGCCGAGAGCTATGAGCAGTTCTTC
V: TRBV5-1
D: NA
J: TRBJ2-1
size: few

CDR3: CASSDGVRAYEQYF
DNA: TGTGCCAGCTCCGATGGGGTTCGTGCCTACGAGCAGTACTTC
V: TRBV11-1
D: NA
J: TRBJ2-7
size: NA

CDR3: CSVGDWEQYF
DNA: TGCAGCGTCGGTGACTGGGAGCAGTACTTC
V: TRBV29-1
D: NA
J: TRBJ2-7
size: NA

CDR3: CASSEQGAIGAFF
DNA: TGTGCCAGCAGTGAACAGGGGGCGATCGGAGCTTTCTTT
V: TRBV2
D: TRBD1
J: TRBJ1-1
size: many

CDR3: CSVDGSYTF
DNA: TGCAGCGTTGACGGAAGCTACACCTTC
V: TRBV29-1
D: NA
J: TRBJ1-2
size: NA

CDR3: CASSFRTSVHNEQFF
DNA: TGTGCCAGCAGCTTTCGGACTAGCGTCCACAATGAGCAGTTCTTC
V: TRBV5-4
D: TRBD2
J: TRBJ2-1
size: NA

CDR3: CSSRTSGGQFF
DNA: TGCAGCTCCCGGACTAGCGGGGGGCAGTTCTTC
V: TRBV29-1
D: TRBD2
J: TRBJ2-1
size: once

CDR3: CASSLSAPGGQYF
DNA: TGTGCCAGCAGTTTATCGGCGCCCGGGGGACAGTACTTC
V: TRBV28
D: NA
J: TRBJ2-7
size: few

CDR3: CSAGTSGRKYNEQFF
DNA: TGCAGCGCAGGGACTAGCGGGAGGAAGTACAATGAGCAGTTCTTC
V: TRBV29-1
D: TRBD2
J: TRBJ2-1
size: NA

CDR3: CSVHGTENYNEQFF
DNA: TGCAGCGTTCATGGGACGGAGAACTACAATGAGCAGTTCTTC
V: TRBV29-1
D: NA
J: TRBJ2-1
size: NA

CDR3: CSVDPGTNIQYF
DNA: TGCAGCGTTGATCCGGGTACGAACATTCAGTACTTC
V: TRBV29-1
D: NA
J: TRBJ2-4
size: few

CDR3: CASSGLAGVSGANVLTF
DNA: TGTGCCAGTAGCGGACTAGCGGGAGTCTCTGGGGCCAACGTCCTGACTTTC
V: TRBV19
D: TRBD2
J: TRBJ2-6
size: NA

CDR3: CASSPEWVATEAFF
DNA: TGTGCCAGCAGCCCAGAGTGGGTAGCGACTGAAGCTTTCTTT
V: TRBV25-1
D: NA
J: TRBJ1-1
size: NA

CDR3: CASSFGTRLSQETQYF
DNA: TGCGCCAGCAGCTTCGGGACTAGGCTATCCCAAGAGACCCAGTACTTC
V: TRBV5-1
D: TRBD2
J: TRBJ2-5
size: NA

CDR3: CATSREHEQFF
DNA: TGTGCCACCAGCAGAGAACACGAGCAGTTCTTC
V: TRBV15
D: NA
J: TRBJ2-1
size: NA

CDR3: CASSQARTGQGREQYF
DNA: TGTGCCAGCAGCCAGGCACGAACGGGACAGGGTCGAGAGCAGTACTTC
V: TRBV7-9
D: TRBD1
J: TRBJ2-7
size: NA

CDR3: CASSEPEDQHF
DNA: TGTGCCAGCAGTGAACCCGAGGACCAGCATTTT
V: TRBV6-5
D: NA
J: TRBJ1-5
size: NA

CDR3: CASRRSGQGAREQYF
DNA: TGCGCCAGCAGGAGAAGCGGGCAGGGGGCGAGGGAGCAGTACTTC
V: TRBV5-1
D: TRBD1
J: TRBJ2-7
size: NA

CDR3: CASSSEVFGAGAYVLTF
DNA: TGTGCCAGCAGCTCTGAAGTCTTTGGGGCGGGGGCCTACGTCCTGACTTTC
V: TRBV5-4
D: NA
J: TRBJ2-6
size: NA

CDR3: CASSQVGVYGYTF
DNA: TGCGCCAGCAGCCAAGTGGGAGTCTATGGCTACACCTTC
V: TRBV4-1
D: NA
J: TRBJ1-2
size: NA

CDR3: CASSLDSQDLTEAFF
DNA: TGCGCCAGCAGCTTGGATTCACAGGACCTAACTGAAGCTTTCTTT
V: TRBV5-1
D: NA
J: TRBJ1-1
size: NA

CDR3: CASSSQPTNEKLFF
DNA: TGTGCCAGCAGTTCTCAGCCAACTAATGAAAAACTGTTTTTT
V: TRBV28
D: NA
J: TRBJ1-4
size: few

CDR3: CASSDGGISTDTQYF
DNA: TGTGCCAGCTCTGATGGCGGGATCAGCACAGATACGCAGTATTTT
V: TRBV19
D: NA
J: TRBJ2-3
size: NA

CDR3: CASSGSQETQYF
DNA: TGCGCCAGCAGCGGGTCCCAAGAGACCCAGTACTTC
V: TRBV5-1
D: NA
J: TRBJ2-5
size: NA

CDR3: CASSRWSFGSREYEQFF
DNA: TGTGCCAGCAGCCGTTGGAGCTTTGGTTCGAGAGAATATGAGCAGTTCTTC
V: TRBV14
D: NA
J: TRBJ2-1
size: few

CDR3: CASTRLTSGSGRESQYF
DNA: TGCGCCAGCACCCGTCTAACTAGCGGGAGTGGAAGAGAGTCCCAGTACTTC
V: TRBV5-1
D: TRBD2
J: TRBJ2-5
size: few

CDR3: CASRAGPEQAREQYF
DNA: TGTGCCAGCCGAGCCGGCCCTGAACAGGCACGAGAGCAGTACTTC
V: TRBV2
D: NA
J: TRBJ2-7
size: few

CDR3: CASSTTGQSSGNTIYF
DNA: TGTGCCAGCAGCACGACGGGACAGTCCTCTGGAAACACCATATATTTT
V: TRBV7-3
D: TRBD1
J: TRBJ1-3
size: NA

CDR3: CSGAGQMNTEAFF
DNA: TGCAGCGGGGCGGGACAGATGAACACTGAAGCTTTCTTT
V: TRBV29-1
D: TRBD1
J: TRBJ1-1
size: NA

CDR3: CASSTSEAGDTQYF
DNA: TGCGCCAGCAGCACTAGCGAGGCAGGAGATACGCAGTATTTT
V: TRBV5-1
D: TRBD2
J: TRBJ2-3
size: NA

CDR3: CASSFAGNQETQYF
DNA: TGCGCCAGCAGCTTCGCAGGAAACCAAGAGACCCAGTACTTC
V: TRBV5-1
D: NA
J: TRBJ2-5
size: NA

CDR3: CASSPPPNTQYF
DNA: TGTGCCAGCTCACCACCGCCCAATACGCAGTATTTT
V: TRBV18
D: NA
J: TRBJ2-3
size: NA

CDR3: CASSQSQRSSYNEQFF
DNA: TGCGCCAGCAGTCAATCACAGAGGAGTTCCTACAATGAGCAGTTCTTC
V: TRBV23-1
D: NA
J: TRBJ2-1
size: NA

CDR3: CASSEEGFENNEQFF
DNA: TGTGCCAGCAGTGAAGAGGGATTTGAAAACAATGAGCAGTTCTTC
V: TRBV25-1
D: NA
J: TRBJ2-1
size: few

CDR3: CASSSPTNTEAFF
DNA: TGTGCCAGCAGCTCGCCCACGAACACTGAAGCTTTCTTT
V: TRBV7-9
D: NA
J: TRBJ1-1
size: many

CDR3: CASSRYRYEQYF
DNA: TGTGCCAGCAGCCGGTATCGCTACGAGCAGTACTTC
V: TRBV5-6
D: NA
J: TRBJ2-7
size: NA

CDR3: CASRGLAGNNEQFF
DNA: TGTGCCAGCAGAGGTTTAGCGGGAAACAATGAGCAGTTCTTC
V: TRBV5-4
D: TRBD2
J: TRBJ2-1
size: NA

CDR3: CASSPAEVYNEQFF
DNA: TGTGCCAGCAGCCCCGCTGAGGTATACAATGAGCAGTTCTTC
V: TRBV5-4
D: NA
J: TRBJ2-1
size: NA

CDR3: CSVDVWNMNTEAFF
DNA: TGCAGCGTTGACGTGTGGAATATGAACACTGAAGCTTTCTTT
V: TRBV29-1
D: NA
J: TRBJ1-1
size: NA

CDR3: CSVGSGRGEQFF
DNA: TGCAGCGTTGGTTCGGGGCGTGGTGAGCAGTTCTTC
V: TRBV29-1
D: NA
J: TRBJ2-1
size: few

CDR3: CASSSSGTGRAGELFF
DNA: TGCGCCAGCAGCTCCTCCGGGACAGGGAGGGCCGGGGAGCTGTTTTTT
V: TRBV5-1
D: TRBD1
J: TRBJ2-2
size: many

CDR3: CASSRAGTASYEQYF
DNA: TGTGCCAGCAGTCGAGCCGGGACTGCATCCTACGAGCAGTACTTC
V: TRBV6-1
D: NA
J: TRBJ2-7
size: NA

CDR3: CSASGTDRGYTF
DNA: TGCAGCGCCTCCGGGACCGATCGTGGCTACACCTTC
V: TRBV29-1
D: NA
J: TRBJ1-2
size: few

CDR3: CASSFGYGYTF
DNA: TGCGCCAGCAGCTTCGGATATGGCTACACCTTC
V: TRBV5-1
D: NA
J: TRBJ1-2
size: NA

CDR3: CASSQEGGQTQYF
DNA: TGTGCCAGCAGCCAAGAAGGGGGACAGACCCAGTACTTC
V: TRBV14
D: NA
J: TRBJ2-5
size: NA

CDR3: CASSRGANYEQYF
DNA: TGTGCCAGCAGTCGGGGGGCAAACTACGAGCAGTACTTC
V: TRBV27
D: NA
J: TRBJ2-7
size: few

CDR3: CASSPGATGGAEETQYF
DNA: TGTGCCAGCAGCCCCGGGGCTACCGGGGGAGCTGAAGAGACCCAGTACTTC
V: TRBV7-3
D: NA
J: TRBJ2-5
size: few